This TCR beta chain was captured by sequencing in a study of T-cell reconstitution after alpha-beta-depleted transplantation in children. This CDR3 region has 15 residues. V lost 5 bases and J lost 8, with 16 bases in between. The germline V gene has CDR1 SGHTA and CDR2 FQGNSA. The library targeted TCRbeta and was prepared with unique molecular identifiers. TCRdb independently ran MiXCR on the PCR reads; one entry per CDR3 protein. The sample lists approximately 400,000 distinct CDR3 sequences; about a tenth were seen once. Sequencing was performed on PBMCs from the stem cell graft donor, taken from the stem cell graft. The chain combines TRBV7-2 with TRBJ1-6; D is possibly TRBD1 (5 bases). The TCR sequence derives from a human donor who donated a stem cell graft to a child with acute myeloid leukemia. The CDR3 DNA is TGTGCCAGCAGCCCCGTGTCGGGGCATGATTCACCCCTCCACTTT. Protein product: CASSPVSGHDSPLHF.